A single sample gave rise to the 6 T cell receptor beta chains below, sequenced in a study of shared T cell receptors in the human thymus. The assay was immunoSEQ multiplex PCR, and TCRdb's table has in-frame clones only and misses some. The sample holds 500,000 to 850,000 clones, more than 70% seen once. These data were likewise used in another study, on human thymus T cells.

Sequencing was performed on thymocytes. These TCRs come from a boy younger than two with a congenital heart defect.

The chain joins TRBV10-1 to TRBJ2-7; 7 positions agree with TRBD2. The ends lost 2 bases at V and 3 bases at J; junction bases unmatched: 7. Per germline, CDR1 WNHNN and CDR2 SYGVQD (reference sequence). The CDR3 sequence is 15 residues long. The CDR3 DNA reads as TGCGCCAGCAGTGAGGGGAGGGGCGCAAACTACGAGCAGTACTTC. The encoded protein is CASSEGRGANYEQYF.

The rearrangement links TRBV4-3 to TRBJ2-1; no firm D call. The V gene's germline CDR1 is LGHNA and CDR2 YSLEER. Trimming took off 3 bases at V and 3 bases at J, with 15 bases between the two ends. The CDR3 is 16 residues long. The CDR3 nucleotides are TGCGCCAGCAGCCATACGTCTAATTCCAACTACAATGAGCAGTTCTTC. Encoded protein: CASSHTSNSNYNEQFF.

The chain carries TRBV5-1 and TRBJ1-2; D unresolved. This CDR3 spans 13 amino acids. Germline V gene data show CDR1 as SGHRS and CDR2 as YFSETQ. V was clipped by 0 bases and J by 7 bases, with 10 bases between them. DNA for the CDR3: TGCGCCAGCAGCTTGGCTGGAGTACGTGGCTACACCTTC. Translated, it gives CASSLAGVRGYTF.

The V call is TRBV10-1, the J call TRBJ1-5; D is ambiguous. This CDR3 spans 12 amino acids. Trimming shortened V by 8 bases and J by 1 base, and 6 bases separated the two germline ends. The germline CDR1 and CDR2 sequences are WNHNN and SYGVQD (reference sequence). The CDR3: CASQKSNQPQHF. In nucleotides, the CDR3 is TGCGCCAGCCAGAAGAGCAATCAGCCCCAGCATTTT.

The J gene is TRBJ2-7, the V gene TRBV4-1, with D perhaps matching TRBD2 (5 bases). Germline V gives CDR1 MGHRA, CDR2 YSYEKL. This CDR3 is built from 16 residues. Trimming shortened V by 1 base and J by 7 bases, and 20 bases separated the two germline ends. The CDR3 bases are TGCGCCAGCAGCCAAGTCTTAATCCTAGCCGGGGAGGAGCAGTACTTC. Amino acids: CASSQVLILAGEEQYF.

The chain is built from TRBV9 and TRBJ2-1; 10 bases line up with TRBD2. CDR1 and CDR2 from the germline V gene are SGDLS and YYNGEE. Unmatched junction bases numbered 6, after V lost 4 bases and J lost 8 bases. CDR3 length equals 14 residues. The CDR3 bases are TGTGCCAGCAGCATTACTAGCGGGACGGATGAGCAGTTCTTC. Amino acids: CASSITSGTDEQFF.